Shown below are 12 T cell receptor beta chains from a single sample sequenced in a study of blood T cell repertoires in COVID-19. Libraries were prepared by immunoSEQ multiplex PCR; TCRdb keeps only in-frame clonotypes and omits some of them. This table has around 280,000 clones, under 90% appearing once. Sequencing was done on a sample of peripheral blood. The receptors derive from a woman aged 30 to 39 with COVID-19, enrolled during active disease.

The chain joins TRBV5-1 to TRBJ1-2; D gene unclear. The germline V and J ends were trimmed by 0 bases and 8 bases, with 8 bases remaining between them. CDR1 and CDR2 from the germline V gene are SGHRS and YFSETQ. This CDR3 spans 12 amino acids. The CDR3 coding sequence is TGCGCCAGCAGCTTGGACGCGCGGGGCTACACCTTC. This translates into CASSLDARGYTF.

CDR3 region: CASSSSVHTQYF. CDR3 sequence (DNA): TGTGCCAGCAGTTCTAGCGTACATACGCAGTATTTT. The chain has TRBV12-3 or TRBV12-4 and TRBJ2-3; a weak D match, TRBD2 (6 bases). Trimming shortened V by 4 bases and J by 7 bases, and 9 bases separated the two germline ends. There are 12 residues in the CDR3.

The gene calls are TRBV5-4 and TRBJ1-1; TRBD1 matches 10 bases. The V and J ends lost 0 bases and 3 bases, in that order; junction bases with no gene match: 2. Germline V CDR1 and CDR2: SGHNT, YYREEE (reference sequence). CDR3 length equals 15 residues. This CDR3 is CASSLGGQGDTEAFF. CDR3 coding DNA: TGTGCCAGCAGCTTGGGAGGACAGGGGGACACTGAAGCTTTCTTT.

This clone appeared once. The rearrangement links TRBV19 to TRBJ1-2; D is possibly TRBD1 (6 bases). V dropped 3 bases and J dropped 3 bases, with 17 bases sitting between them. CDR3 length: 16 amino acids. The germline V gene has CDR1 LNHDA and CDR2 SQIVND (reference sequence). CDR3 DNA: TGTGCCAGTAGTATGGTCCTCAGGGGATCCTACTATGGCTACACCTTC. It codes for CASSMVLRGSYYGYTF.

This clone was observed once. The J gene is TRBJ2-2, the V gene TRBV11-2; 11 bases agree with TRBD2. V was pared by 3 bases and J by 2 bases, with 5 bases of the junction left unmatched. The CDR3 contains 17 residues. Germline assignment: CDR1 SGHAT and CDR2 FQNNGV. The CDR3 DNA reads as TGTGCCAGCAGCTTTACTAGCGGGGGCGCAAACACCGGGGAGCTGTTTTTT. Translation: CASSFTSGGANTGELFF.

In nucleotides, the CDR3 is TGTGCCAGCAGCTTGGAGCGGACGAGCACAGATACGCAGTATTTT. It yields the protein CASSLERTSTDTQYF. The chain employs TRBV5-4 and TRBJ2-3, with TRBD2 as a possible D gene (5 bases). V was cut by 0 bases and J by 0 bases, with 8 bases left in between. This CDR3 spans 15 amino acids. The germline gives CDR1 SGHNT, CDR2 YYREEE (reference sequence). The full variable domain, with the rest looked up from reference TRBV5-4 and TRBJ2-3, is ETGVTQSPTHLIKTRGQQVTLRCSSQSGHNTVSWYQQALGQGPQFIFQYYREEENGRGNFPPRFSGLQFPNYSSELNVNALELDDSALYLCASSLERTSTDTQYFGPGTRLTVL.

The V and J genes are TRBV4-2 and TRBJ1-1, with no clear D. The length of the CDR3 is 16 residues. Trimming removed 1 base at V and 1 base at J, with 13 bases between. Germline V gene sequence: CDR1 LGHNA, CDR2 YNFKEQ. The CDR3 DNA is TGTGCCAGCAGCCAAGGAGCGGGGAGAGAGAACACTGAAGCTTTCTTT. Residues: CASSQGAGRENTEAFF.

V gene TRBV4-1 combines with J gene TRBJ1-5; 9 bases are shared with TRBD1. Germline assignment: CDR1 MGHRA and CDR2 YSYEKL. With 4 bases clipped from V and 6 bases from J, the junction kept 4 bases outside the gene matches. The CDR3 has 14 amino acids. The CDR3 protein is CASSPTGGGQPQHF. CDR3 coding DNA: TGCGCCAGCAGCCCAACAGGGGGCGGTCAGCCCCAGCATTTT.

This clone was counted once. J is TRBJ1-6 and V is TRBV7-9; the D gene is possibly TRBD1 (5 bases). V was clipped by 8 bases and J by 10 bases, with 12 bases between them. The CDR3 runs to 12 residues. Germline CDR1 is SEHNR and CDR2 is FQNEAQ (reference sequence). In nucleotides, the CDR3 is TGTGCCAGCCGTGGGGGGTTGTCACCCCTCCACTTT. Translated, it gives CASRGGLSPLHF. The whole variable domain, remainder taken from reference TRBV7-9 and TRBJ1-6, is DTGVSQNPRHKITKRGQNVTFRCDPISEHNRLYWYRQTLGQGPEFLTYFQNEAQLEKSRLLSDRFSAERPKGSFSTLEIQRTEQGDSAMYLCASRGGLSPLHFGNGTRLTVT.

V and J are TRBV2 and TRBJ2-5; 7 bases agree with TRBD2. CDR1 is SNHLY, CDR2 FYNNEI, per germline. V trimming: 5 bases; J trimming: 1 base; junction bases outside the gene matches: 4. The CDR3 runs to 14 residues. CDR3 bases: TGTGCCAGCAGTTCCGGGACTATCCAAGAGACCCAGTACTTC. Translation: CASSSGTIQETQYF. Drawing the rest from reference TRBV2 and TRBJ2-5, the complete variable domain is EPEVTQTPSHQVTQMGQEVILRCVPISNHLYFYWYRQILGQKVEFLVSFYNNEISEKSEIFDDQFSVERPDGSNFTLKIRSTKLEDSAMYFCASSSGTIQETQYFGPGTRLLVL.

On this clone itself: This sample includes further DNA sequences coding for the same CDR3. V and J are TRBV9 and TRBJ1-1; no clear D gene. The CDR3 sequence is 13 residues long. Germline CDR1 reads SGDLS; CDR2 reads YYNGEE. The V end was cut by 0 bases, the J end by 1 base, with 4 bases between. In nucleotides, the CDR3 is TGTGCCAGCAGCGTAGTCAGGAACACTGAAGCTTTCTTT. Its translation: CASSVVRNTEAFF.

The chain couples TRBV28 to TRBJ1-5; 7 bases map to TRBD1. Trimming removed 3 bases from V and 0 bases from J; junction bases left unmatched: 8. CDR3 length equals 17 residues. Germline CDR1 is MDHEN and CDR2 is SYDVKM. Here the CDR3 DNA reads TGTGCCAGCAGTTTTAGAGGGGGCTTGTATAGCAATCAGCCCCAGCATTTT. Residues: CASSFRGGLYSNQPQHF. The full variable domain, its missing parts supplied by reference TRBV28 and TRBJ1-5, is DVKVTQSSRYLVKRTGEKVFLECVQDMDHENMFWYRQDPGLGLRLIYFSYDVKMKEKGDIPEGYSVSREKKERFSLILESASTNQTSMYLCASSFRGGLYSNQPQHFGDGTRLSIL.